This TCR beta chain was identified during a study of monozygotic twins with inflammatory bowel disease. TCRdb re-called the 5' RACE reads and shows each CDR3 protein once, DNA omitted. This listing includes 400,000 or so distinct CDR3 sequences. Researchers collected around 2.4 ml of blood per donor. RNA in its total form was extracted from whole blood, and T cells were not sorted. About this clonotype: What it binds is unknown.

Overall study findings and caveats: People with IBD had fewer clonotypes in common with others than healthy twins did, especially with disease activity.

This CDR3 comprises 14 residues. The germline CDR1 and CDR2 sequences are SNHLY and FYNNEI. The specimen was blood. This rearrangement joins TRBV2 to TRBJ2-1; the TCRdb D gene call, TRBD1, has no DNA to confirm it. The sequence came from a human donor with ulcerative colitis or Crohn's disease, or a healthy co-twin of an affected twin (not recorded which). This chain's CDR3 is CATTTGRTYNEQFF.